Sequencing of this T cell receptor (beta chain) was carried out in a study of cytomegalovirus exposure and HLA in healthy donors. In the case of this clone: What it recognizes is unknown.

Overall study results and limits: An analysis done earlier found most TCR beta V segments productive about 87% or about 30% of the time. In vitro experiments confirmed that a few CMV-associated chains were specific for CMV antigens. Among TCR sequences, most were rare, though some public TCRs appeared in many donors. Over 15,000 TCR beta sequences were associated with HLA alleles at 0.05 false discovery rate in a later analysis.

The germline V gene has CDR1 SGDLS and CDR2 YYNGEE. The CDR3 contains 16 residues. V gave up 4 bases and J gave up 4 bases, with 18 bases separating them. The study ran its PCR with 60 Vbeta and 13 Jbeta primers. The repertoire was sequenced with immunoSEQ multiplex PCR; TCRdb's copy has only in-frame clones and lacks some. The sample shows 200,000 or so clones, roughly 80% of them seen only once. The material sequenced was PBMCs. The genes are TRBV9 and TRBJ2-1; perhaps TRBD2 as D (5 bases). This receptor was identified in a woman aged 30 to 39 in good health and CMV-seropositive. The DNA of the CDR3 is TGTGCCAGCAGCCTAAGTGGTCGCGGGCTGTACAATGAGCAGTTCTTC. Encoded protein: CASSLSGRGLYNEQFF.